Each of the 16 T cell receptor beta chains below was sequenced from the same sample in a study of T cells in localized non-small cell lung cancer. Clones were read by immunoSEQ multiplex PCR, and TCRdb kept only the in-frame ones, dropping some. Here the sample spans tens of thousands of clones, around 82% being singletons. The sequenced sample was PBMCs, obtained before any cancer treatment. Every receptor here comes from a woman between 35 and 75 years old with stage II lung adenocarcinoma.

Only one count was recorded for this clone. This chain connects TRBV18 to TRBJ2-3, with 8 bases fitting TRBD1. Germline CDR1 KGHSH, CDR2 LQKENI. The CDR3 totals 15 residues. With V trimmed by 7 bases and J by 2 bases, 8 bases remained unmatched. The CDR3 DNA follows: TGTGCCAGCTTGATCGACAGGGGACCCACAGATACGCAGTATTTT. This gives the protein CASLIDRGPTDTQYF. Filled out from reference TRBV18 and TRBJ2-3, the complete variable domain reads NAGVMQNPRHLVRRRGQEARLRCSPMKGHSHVYWYRQLPEEGLKFMVYLQKENIIDESGMPKERFSAEFPKEGPSILRIQQVVRGDSAAYFCASLIDRGPTDTQYFGPGTRLTVL.

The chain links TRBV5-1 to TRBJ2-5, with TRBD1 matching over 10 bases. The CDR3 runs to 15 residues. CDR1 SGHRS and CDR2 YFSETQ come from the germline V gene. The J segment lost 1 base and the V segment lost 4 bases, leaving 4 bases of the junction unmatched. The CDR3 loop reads CASSKTGGTQETQYF. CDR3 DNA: TGCGCCAGCAGCAAGACAGGGGGCACCCAAGAGACCCAGTACTTC.

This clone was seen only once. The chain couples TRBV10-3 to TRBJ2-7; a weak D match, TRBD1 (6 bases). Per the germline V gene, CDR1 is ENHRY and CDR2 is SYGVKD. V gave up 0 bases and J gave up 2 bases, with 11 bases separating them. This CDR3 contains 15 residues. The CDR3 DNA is TGTGCCATCAGTGAGTCAGTCGGACAGCCCTACGAGCAGTACTTC. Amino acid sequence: CAISESVGQPYEQYF.

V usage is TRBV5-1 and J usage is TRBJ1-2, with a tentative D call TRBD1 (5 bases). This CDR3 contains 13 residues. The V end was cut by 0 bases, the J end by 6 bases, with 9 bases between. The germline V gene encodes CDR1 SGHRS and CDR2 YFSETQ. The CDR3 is CASSLGQDNGYTF. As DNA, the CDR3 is TGCGCCAGCAGCTTGGGGCAGGACAATGGCTACACCTTC.

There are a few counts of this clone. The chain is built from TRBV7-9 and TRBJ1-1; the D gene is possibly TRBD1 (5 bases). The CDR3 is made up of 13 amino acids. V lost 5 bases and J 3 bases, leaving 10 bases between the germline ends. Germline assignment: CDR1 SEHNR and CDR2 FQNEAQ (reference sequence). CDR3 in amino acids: CASSVRGDTEAFF. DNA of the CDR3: TGTGCCAGCAGCGTACGGGGGGACACTGAAGCTTTCTTT.

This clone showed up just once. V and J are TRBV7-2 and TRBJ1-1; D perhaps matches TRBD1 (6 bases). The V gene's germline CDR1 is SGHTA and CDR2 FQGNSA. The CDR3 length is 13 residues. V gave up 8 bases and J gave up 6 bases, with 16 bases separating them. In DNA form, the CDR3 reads TGTGCCAGCTTAGGGGGGGATGGCGCTGAAGCTTTCTTT. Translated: CASLGGDGAEAFF.

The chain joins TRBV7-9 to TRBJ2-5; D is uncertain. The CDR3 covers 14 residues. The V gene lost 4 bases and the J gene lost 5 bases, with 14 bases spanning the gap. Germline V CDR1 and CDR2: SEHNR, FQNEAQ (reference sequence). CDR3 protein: CASSSTDRWETQYF. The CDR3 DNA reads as TGTGCCAGCAGCTCAACAGATCGGTGGGAGACCCAGTACTTC.

The CDR3 DNA follows: TGTGCCAGTAGGGGGCAGGTGAACACCGGGGAGCTGTTTTTT. Protein sequence: CASRGQVNTGELFF. J is TRBJ2-2 and V is TRBV19, with a weak D call TRBD1 (5 bases). Germline values: CDR1 LNHDA, CDR2 SQIVND (reference sequence). Trimming shortened V by 6 bases and J by 1 base, and 9 bases separated the two germline ends. The CDR3 is 14 amino acids. Full variable domain (missing parts from reference TRBV19 and TRBJ2-2): DGGITQSPKYLFRKEGQNVTLSCEQNLNHDAMYWYRQDPGQGLRLIYYSQIVNDFQKGDIAEGYSVSREKKESFPLTVTSAQKNPTAFYLCASRGQVNTGELFFGEGSRLTVL.

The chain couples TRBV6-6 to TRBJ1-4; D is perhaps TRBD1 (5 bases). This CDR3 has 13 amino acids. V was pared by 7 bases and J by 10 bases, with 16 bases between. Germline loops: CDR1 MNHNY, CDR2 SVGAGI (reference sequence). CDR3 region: CASNIQGGGKLFF. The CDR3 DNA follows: TGTGCCAGCAATATTCAGGGAGGTGGAAAACTGTTTTTT.

The CDR3 DNA reads as TGTGCCAGCAGCCCCCGGAGACAGGGAGGAAAACTGTTTTTT. Its translation is CASSPRRQGGKLFF. The rearrangement joins TRBV11-2 to TRBJ1-4; 7 bases line up with TRBD1. The CDR3 consists of 14 residues. After removal of 5 bases from V and 10 bases from J, the junction contained 10 bases not matched to a gene. Germline CDR1 reads SGHAT; CDR2 reads FQNNGV. Complete variable domain (other parts from reference TRBV11-2 and TRBJ1-4): EAGVAQSPRYKIIEKRQSVAFWCNPISGHATLYWYQQILGQGPKLLIQFQNNGVVDDSQLPKDRFSAERLKGVDSTLKIQPAKLEDSAVYLCASSPRRQGGKLFFGSGTQLSVL.

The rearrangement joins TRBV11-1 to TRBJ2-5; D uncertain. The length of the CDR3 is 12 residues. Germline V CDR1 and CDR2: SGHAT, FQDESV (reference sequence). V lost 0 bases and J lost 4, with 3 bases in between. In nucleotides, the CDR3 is TGTGCCAGCAGCTTAGCGGGAGAGACCCAGTACTTC. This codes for CASSLAGETQYF. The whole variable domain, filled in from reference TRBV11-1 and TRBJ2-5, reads EAEVAQSPRYKITEKSQAVAFWCDPISGHATLYWYRQILGQGPELLVQFQDESVVDDSQLPKDRFSAERLKGVDSTLKIQPAELGDSAMYLCASSLAGETQYFGPGTRLLVL.

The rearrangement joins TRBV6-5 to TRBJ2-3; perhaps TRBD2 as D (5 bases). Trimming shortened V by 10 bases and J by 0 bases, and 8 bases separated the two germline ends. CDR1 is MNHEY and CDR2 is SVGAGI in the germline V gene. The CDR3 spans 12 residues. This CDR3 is CATRGSTDTQYF. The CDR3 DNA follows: TGTGCCACCCGGGGTAGCACAGATACGCAGTATTTT.

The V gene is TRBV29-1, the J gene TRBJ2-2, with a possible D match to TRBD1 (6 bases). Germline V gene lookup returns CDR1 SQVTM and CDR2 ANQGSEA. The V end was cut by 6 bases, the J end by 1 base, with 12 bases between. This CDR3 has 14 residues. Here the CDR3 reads CSVGGGRNTGELFF. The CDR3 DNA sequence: TGCAGCGTGGGTGGGGGCCGGAACACCGGGGAGCTGTTTTTT.

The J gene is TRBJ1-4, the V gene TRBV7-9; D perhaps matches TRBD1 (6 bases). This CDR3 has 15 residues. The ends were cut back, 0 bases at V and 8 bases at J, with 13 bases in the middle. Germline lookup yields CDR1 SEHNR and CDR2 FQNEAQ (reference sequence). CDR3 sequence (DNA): TGTGCCAGCAGCTTAGCGTCGGGGGCTGGGGAAAAACTGTTTTTT. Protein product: CASSLASGAGEKLFF.

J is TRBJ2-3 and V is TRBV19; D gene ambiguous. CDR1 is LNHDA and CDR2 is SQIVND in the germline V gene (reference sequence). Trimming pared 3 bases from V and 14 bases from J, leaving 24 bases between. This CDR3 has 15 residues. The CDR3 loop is CASSIPAGLPNVRYF. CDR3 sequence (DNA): TGTGCCAGTAGTATTCCCGCCGGGCTCCCAAACGTTCGGTATTTT.

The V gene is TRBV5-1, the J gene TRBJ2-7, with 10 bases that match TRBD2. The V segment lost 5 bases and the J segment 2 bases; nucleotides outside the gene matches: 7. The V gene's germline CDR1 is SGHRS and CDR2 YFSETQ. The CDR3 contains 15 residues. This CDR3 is CASSRLAGVAYEQYF. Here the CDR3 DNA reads TGCGCCAGCAGTCGTCTAGCGGGGGTGGCCTACGAGCAGTACTTC. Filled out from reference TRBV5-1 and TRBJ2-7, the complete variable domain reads KAGVTQTPRYLIKTRGQQVTLSCSPISGHRSVSWYQQTPGQGLQFLFEYFSETQRNKGNFPGRFSGRQFSNSRSEMNVSTLELGDSALYLCASSRLAGVAYEQYFGPGTRLTVT.